The present T cell receptor (beta chain) was sequenced within a study of T cells in Graves' hyperthyroidism and ophthalmopathy. General study points: Most expanded thyroid clonotypes above 0.001 recurred in blood. Ophthalmopathy could be told apart from stable hyperthyroidism with a 13 V-J model.

This clonotype has more than one count but fewer than ten. Its specificity is unknown. Deletions cut 6 bases from V and 9 bases from J, with 20 bases between. In germline, CDR1 is MNHEY, CDR2 SMNVEV (reference sequence). CDR3 length: 14 amino acids. RNA transcripts served as the template for amplifying TCR beta CDR3 regions. The HTBI set primed first-round TCR CDR3 RT-PCR. Each CDR3 protein gets one entry after TCRdb re-called the multiplex PCR reads with MiXCR. The table includes around 570,000 distinct CDR3 sequences, 15% to 20% detected once. Ophthalmopathy in the patients scored at least 3 on Clinical Activity Score and at least 4 on NOSPECS grade, lasting under 3 months. The diagnoses drew upon clinical symptoms, serum thyroxine and TRAb, thyroid ultrasound and orbital computed tomography.

This rearrangement joins TRBV27 to TRBJ2-5; perhaps TRBD1 as D (6 bases). Specimen: blood. The clonotype comes from a man aged 40-49 years with Graves' ophthalmopathy. The CDR3 reads CASSLAGLEGAQYF. The CDR3 DNA follows: TGTGCCAGCAGCCTTGCGGGCCTTGAGGGGGCCCAGTACTTC.